These T cell receptor beta chains were read from a single sample in a study of cytomegalovirus exposure and HLA in healthy donors. Assay: immunoSEQ multiplex PCR; the TCRdb copy retains only in-frame clones and omits some. The data contain about 250,000 clones, more than 85% of them singletons. The sequenced material came from PBMCs. Receptor source: a man between 18 and 35 years old in good health and CMV-seropositive. The CDR3 runs from the conserved cysteine through the conserved F or W. The D gene is left open where the match is weak. Rows may omit the clone size; those that give it use once, few, many or a size class.

TRBV25-1	TRBJ1-2	.	.	TGTGCCAGCAGTGCCCTTTATGAGCAAAACTATGGCTACACCTTC	CASSALYEQNYGYTF
TRBV29-1	TRBJ2-3	TRBD2	.	TGCAGCGTTGTCCGGGAGGGAACAGATACGCAGTATTTT	CSVVREGTDTQYF
TRBV19	TRBJ1-2	TRBD1	.	TGTGCCAGTACCTTAGGGACAGGGAGGAACTATGGCTACACCTTC	CASTLGTGRNYGYTF
TRBV4-2	TRBJ1-2	TRBD1	few	TGTGCCAGCAGCCAAGCGGGGGACAGGGGGTTCGGCTACACCTTC	CASSQAGDRGFGYTF
TRBV6-1	TRBJ2-7	.	.	TGTGCCAGCAGTGAAGTTGTGACAGACTACGAGCAGTACTTC	CASSEVVTDYEQYF
TRBV18	TRBJ2-7	TRBD1	.	TGTGCCAGCTCACCACCGATCGGACAGGGTTACGAGCAGTACTTC	CASSPPIGQGYEQYF
TRBV28	TRBJ1-5	TRBD1	.	TGTGCCAGCAGGGGACAGGGCTTGCGTAGCAATCAGCCCCAGCATTTT	CASRGQGLRSNQPQHF
TRBV19	TRBJ2-1	.	.	TGTGCCAGTAGTATGGTAGAGTGGAATGAGCAGTTCTTC	CASSMVEWNEQFF
TRBV20-1	TRBJ1-4	.	.	TGCAGTGCTATCGGGAATGAAAAACTGTTTTTT	CSAIGNEKLFF
TRBV27	TRBJ1-1	.	few	TGTGCCAGCAGGGGATTCGTGAACACTGAAGCTTTCTTT	CASRGFVNTEAFF
TRBV28	TRBJ1-1	.	.	TGTGCCAGCAGGGACAGTCTGAACACTGAAGCTTTCTTT	CASRDSLNTEAFF
TRBV21-1	TRBJ1-2	.	.	TGTGCCAGCAGCAGGGACAGGGGGTGGTGTGGCTATGGCTACACCTTC	CASSRDRGWCGYGYTF
TRBV28	TRBJ1-2	.	once	TGTGCCAGCAGCCCTCGGTGGGGTGGCTACACCTTC	CASSPRWGGYTF
TRBV7-7	TRBJ2-7	TRBD2	.	TGTGCCAGCAGCCCACTAGCGGGAGCATTCGAGCAGTACTTC	CASSPLAGAFEQYF
TRBV21-1	TRBJ1-5	.	.	TGTGCCAGCAGCAAAGACCAGAAAGACAGTTTCGGCCATCAGCCCCAGCATTTT	CASSKDQKDSFGHQPQHF
TRBV6-5	TRBJ2-3	.	.	TGTGCCAGCAGTTACTCGATGAGGGGATCACAGTATTTT	CASSYSMRGSQYF
TRBV19	TRBJ1-5	TRBD1	.	TGTGCCAGTAGTACCTTGACAGGGATCGGCAATCAGCCCCAGCATTTT	CASSTLTGIGNQPQHF
TRBV7-2	TRBJ2-3	TRBD2	.	TGTGCCAGCAGCCCTTTAGCGGGAGGTGGCACAGATACGCAGTATTTT	CASSPLAGGGTDTQYF
TRBV27	TRBJ1-1	.	.	TGTGCCAGCAGGAACTTGGGGGATGAAGCTTTCTTT	CASRNLGDEAFF
TRBV9	TRBJ2-1	.	.	TGTGCCAGCAGCGTATTCGGGGCCACCAGGAATGAGCAGTTCTTC	CASSVFGATRNEQFF
TRBV5-6	TRBJ2-4	.	.	TGTGCCAGCAGCTTGGGAGGGGGGAACATTCAGTACTTC	CASSLGGGNIQYF
TRBV27	TRBJ1-4	.	.	TGTGCCAGCAGTTCACAAGGGGCTGAAAAACTGTTTTTT	CASSSQGAEKLFF
TRBV19	TRBJ1-1	.	few	TGTGCCAGTAGTGGGGGCCGAAACACTGAAGCTTTCTTT	CASSGGRNTEAFF
TRBV5-1	TRBJ1-1	.	.	TGCGCCAGCAGCCCTGGGGTCGGGGGCACTGAAGCTTTCTTT	CASSPGVGGTEAFF
TRBV11-3	TRBJ2-5	TRBD1	.	TGTGCCAGCAGCCAGCCACAGGGGGCAACGGAGACCCAGTACTTC	CASSQPQGATETQYF
TRBV5-6	TRBJ1-5	.	.	TGTGCCAGCAGCTTGGGGCCTAATCAGCCCCAGCATTTT	CASSLGPNQPQHF
TRBV6-1	TRBJ1-2	.	.	TGTGCCAGCAGCCCGCAAGGGACATCTAACTATGGCTACACCTTC	CASSPQGTSNYGYTF
TRBV5-6	TRBJ1-4	.	.	TGTGCCAGCAGCTTATGGGGTGGTGAAAAACTGTTTTTT	CASSLWGGEKLFF
TRBV19	TRBJ2-1	TRBD2	.	TGTGCCAGTAGTATAGATCGATCGGGGTTAGCGGGAGGGACAGCCTACTACAATGAGCAGTTCTTC	CASSIDRSGLAGGTAYYNEQFF